The 2 T cell receptor beta chains in this list originate from one sample, sequenced in a study of T cell changes during pregnancy in multiple sclerosis. Sequenced by immunoSEQ multiplex PCR; TCRdb stores in-frame clones only, minus some. The repertoire includes 79,000 or so clones, approximately 90% of them detected once, and 1.5% to 2% sits in the top ten. This specimen was peripheral blood, taken in the first trimester of pregnancy. Source of these receptors: a female donor in good health, enrolled as a control in a pregnancy study.

The V and J genes are TRBV7-3 and TRBJ2-7; 9 positions agree with TRBD1. The junction had 6 bases not matched to a gene; V was cut back by 5 bases and J by 7 bases. Germline V gives CDR1 SGHTA, CDR2 FQGTGA. The CDR3 runs to 13 residues. CDR3 nucleotides: TGTGCCAGCAGCAGGGGACAGGGTAGGGAGCAGTACTTC. Its translation: CASSRGQGREQYF.

J is TRBJ1-1 and V is TRBV13, with 7 bases that match TRBD1. The germline CDR1 and CDR2 sequences are PRHDT and FYEKMQ (reference sequence). This CDR3 has 14 residues. V lost 5 bases, J lost 6 bases, and 9 bases stayed unmatched. CDR3 protein: CASSLRQGRPEAFF. DNA of the CDR3: TGTGCCAGCAGCCTACGACAGGGTCGACCTGAAGCTTTCTTT.